Below, 3 T cell receptor beta chains from the same sample are listed, as sequenced in a study of blood T cell repertoires in COVID-19. Sequencing was performed with immunoSEQ multiplex PCR; in TCRdb, only in-frame clones are kept and a portion is missing. This table holds about 200,000 clones, approximately 80% found once. The specimen was PBMCs or T cells enriched from blood (not recorded which). Receptors were obtained from a woman in her thirties or forties with acute COVID-19.

Worth noting for this clone: Other nucleotide sequences in the sample specify the same CDR3. The chain links TRBV30 to TRBJ1-2; the D gene is possibly TRBD1 (6 bases). This CDR3 comprises 11 residues. V was clipped by 4 bases and J by 4 bases, with 7 bases between them. Germline V gives CDR1 GTSNPN, CDR2 SVGIG (reference sequence). The CDR3 loop is CAWTGAYGYTF. Here the CDR3 DNA reads TGTGCCTGGACAGGGGCCTATGGCTACACCTTC.

This clone appeared a single time. V is TRBV6-5 and J is TRBJ1-5; D remains ambiguous. There are 14 residues in the CDR3. Germline CDR1 MNHEY, CDR2 SVGAGI. With 7 bases removed from V and 0 bases from J, the gap between germline ends came to 10 bases. CDR3 in amino acids: CASTEGSSNQPQHF. DNA of the CDR3: TGTGCCAGCACCGAGGGAAGTAGCAATCAGCCCCAGCATTTT.

This clone has a single count. This rearrangement joins TRBV5-4 to TRBJ2-4; D perhaps matches TRBD2 (5 bases). Germline CDR1 and CDR2: SGHNT and YYREEE (reference sequence). Trimming stripped 0 bases from V and 0 bases from J, with 10 bases between. The CDR3 has 16 amino acids. This CDR3 is CASSLANGLAKNIQYF. The CDR3 DNA follows: TGTGCCAGCAGCTTGGCCAATGGACTAGCCAAAAACATTCAGTACTTC.